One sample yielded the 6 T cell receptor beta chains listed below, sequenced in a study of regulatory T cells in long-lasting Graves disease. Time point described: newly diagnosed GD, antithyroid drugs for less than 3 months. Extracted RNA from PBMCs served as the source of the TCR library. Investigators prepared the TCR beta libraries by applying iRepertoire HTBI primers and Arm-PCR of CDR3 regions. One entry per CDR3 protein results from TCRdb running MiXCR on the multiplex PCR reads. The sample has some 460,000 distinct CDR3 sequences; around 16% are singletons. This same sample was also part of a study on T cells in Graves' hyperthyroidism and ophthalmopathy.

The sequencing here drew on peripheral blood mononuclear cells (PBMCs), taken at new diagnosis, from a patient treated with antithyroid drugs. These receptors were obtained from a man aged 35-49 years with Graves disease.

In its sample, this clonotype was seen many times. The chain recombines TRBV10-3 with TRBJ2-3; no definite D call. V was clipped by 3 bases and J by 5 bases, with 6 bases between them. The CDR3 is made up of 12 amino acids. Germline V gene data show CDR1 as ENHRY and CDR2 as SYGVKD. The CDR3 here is CAISDLRDTQYF. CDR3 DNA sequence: TGTGCCATCAGTGACCTCAGAGATACGCAGTATTTT.

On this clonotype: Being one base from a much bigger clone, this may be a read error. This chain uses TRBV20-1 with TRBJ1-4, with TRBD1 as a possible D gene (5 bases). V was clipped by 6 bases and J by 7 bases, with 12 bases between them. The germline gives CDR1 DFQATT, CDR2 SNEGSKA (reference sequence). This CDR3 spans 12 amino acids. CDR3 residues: CSAWAGGEKLFF. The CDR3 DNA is TGCAGTGCCTGGGCCGGGGGTGAAAAACTGTTTTTT.

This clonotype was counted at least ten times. The CDR3 loop is CASSHWTSGKSTDTQYF. The CDR3 region has the DNA TGTGCCAGCAGCCATTGGACTAGCGGGAAGAGCACAGATACGCAGTATTTT. The chain combines TRBV14 with TRBJ2-3; 12 bases line up with TRBD2. V shed 3 bases and J 0 bases; nucleotides not matched to a gene: 4. The germline CDR1 and CDR2 sequences are SGHDN and FVKESK. The CDR3 contains 17 residues.

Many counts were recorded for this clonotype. The CDR3 loop is CASSDRDRANTEAFF. The CDR3 nucleotides are TGTGCCAGCAGTGACAGGGACAGGGCGAACACTGAAGCTTTCTTT. This chain uses TRBV6-1 with TRBJ1-1, with 9 bases lining up with TRBD1. CDR1 and CDR2 from the germline V gene are MNHNS and SASEGT. The CDR3 is 15 amino acids. V shed 3 bases and J 1 base; nucleotides not matched to a gene: 3.

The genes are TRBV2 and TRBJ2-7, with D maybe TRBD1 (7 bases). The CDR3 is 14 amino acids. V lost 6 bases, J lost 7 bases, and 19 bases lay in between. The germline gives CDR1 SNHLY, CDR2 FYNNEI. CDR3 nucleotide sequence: TGTGCCAGCAGCCTTCAGGGGGGCCACGGGGAGCAGTACTTC. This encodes CASSLQGGHGEQYF.

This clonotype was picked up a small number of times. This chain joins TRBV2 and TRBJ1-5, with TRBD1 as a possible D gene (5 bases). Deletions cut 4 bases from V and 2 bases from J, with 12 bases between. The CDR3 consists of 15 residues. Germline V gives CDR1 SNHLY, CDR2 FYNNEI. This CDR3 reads CASSVGGVGNQPQHF. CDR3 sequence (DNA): TGTGCCAGCAGTGTAGGAGGGGTGGGCAATCAGCCCCAGCATTTT.